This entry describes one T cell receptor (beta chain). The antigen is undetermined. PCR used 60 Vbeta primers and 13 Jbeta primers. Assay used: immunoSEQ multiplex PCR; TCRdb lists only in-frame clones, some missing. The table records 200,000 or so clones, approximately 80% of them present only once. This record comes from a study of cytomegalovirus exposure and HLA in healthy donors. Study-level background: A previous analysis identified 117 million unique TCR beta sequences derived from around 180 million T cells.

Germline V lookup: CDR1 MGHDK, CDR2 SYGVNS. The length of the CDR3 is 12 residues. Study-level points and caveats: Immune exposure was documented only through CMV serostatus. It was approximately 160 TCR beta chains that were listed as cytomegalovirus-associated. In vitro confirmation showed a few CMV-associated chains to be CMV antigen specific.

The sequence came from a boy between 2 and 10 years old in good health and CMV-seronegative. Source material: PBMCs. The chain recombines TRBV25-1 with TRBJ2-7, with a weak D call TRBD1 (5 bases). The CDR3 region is CASTATTYEQYF. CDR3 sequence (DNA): TGTGCTTCGACAGCTACCACCTACGAGCAGTACTTC.